One and the same sample provided the 8 T cell receptor beta chains below, sequenced in a study of blood T cell repertoires in COVID-19. Assay used: immunoSEQ multiplex PCR; TCRdb lists only in-frame clones, some missing. The table lists 150,000 to 200,000 clones, 80% to 85% of them singletons, with about 2.6% in the top ten. Material for sequencing was peripheral blood. The receptors derive from a human donor with acute or convalescent COVID-19. The donor label of this sample is uncertain.

This rearrangement joins TRBV11-3 to TRBJ2-3; 10 nucleotides match TRBD2. This CDR3 has 16 amino acids. Unmatched junction bases numbered 5, after V lost 1 base and J lost 4 bases. Germline values: CDR1 SGHNT, CDR2 YENEEA. The DNA for the CDR3 is TGTGCCAGCAGCTTAGGCCTAGCGGGAGCCGCAGATACGCAGTATTTT. It translates to CASSLGLAGAADTQYF. Looking up the rest from reference TRBV11-3 and TRBJ2-3 gives the full variable domain: EAGVVQSPRYKIIEKKQPVAFWCNPISGHNTLYWYLQNLGQGPELLIRYENEEAVDDSQLPKDRFSAERLKGVDSTLKIQPAELGDSAVYLCASSLGLAGAADTQYFGPGTRLTVL.

The chain uses TRBV20-1 and TRBJ2-2, with D tentatively TRBD1 (6 bases). There are 13 residues in the CDR3. Germline-derived CDR1 and CDR2 are DFQATT and SNEGSKA (reference sequence). Trimming left V 3 bases short and J 6 bases short, with 11 bases between. Here the CDR3 reads CSASLTGAGELFF. CDR3 DNA sequence: TGCAGTGCTAGTCTGACAGGCGCCGGGGAGCTGTTTTTT.

This clone was detected a few times. V and J are TRBV5-4 and TRBJ1-2; D gene ambiguous. Trimming stripped 4 bases from V and 6 bases from J, with 13 bases between. The CDR3 consists of 13 residues. CDR1 and CDR2 from the germline V gene are SGHNT and YYREEE (reference sequence). CDR3 bases: TGTGCCAGCAGCCCTGCCCGGAGGGATGGCTACACCTTC. It is translated as CASSPARRDGYTF. Full variable domain (missing parts from reference TRBV5-4 and TRBJ1-2): ETGVTQSPTHLIKTRGQQVTLRCSSQSGHNTVSWYQQALGQGPQFIFQYYREEENGRGNFPPRFSGLQFPNYSSELNVNALELDDSALYLCASSPARRDGYTFGSGTRLTVV.

J is TRBJ1-1 and V is TRBV7-3; D uncertain. The CDR3 consists of 13 residues. Germline V gives CDR1 SGHTA, CDR2 FQGTGA. V shed 5 bases and J shed 2 bases, with 9 bases lying between them. The CDR3 loop is CASSPGPNTEAFF. Here the CDR3 DNA reads TGTGCCAGCAGCCCTGGGCCAAACACTGAAGCTTTCTTT.

V usage is TRBV30 and J usage is TRBJ2-1, with 9 bases identical to TRBD1. Germline V gene sequence: CDR1 GTSNPN, CDR2 SVGIG (reference sequence). The CDR3 has 15 amino acids. J lost 2 bases, V lost 3 bases, and 5 bases had no gene match. CDR3 protein: CAWSLGTGTYNEQFF. CDR3 bases: TGTGCCTGGAGCCTCGGGACAGGGACCTACAATGAGCAGTTCTTC.

The genes are TRBV30 and TRBJ2-3; 10 nucleotides match TRBD2. Germline CDR1 GTSNPN, CDR2 SVGIG (reference sequence). This CDR3 contains 16 residues. After removal of 0 bases from V and 3 bases from J, the junction contained 6 bases not matched to a gene. The CDR3, as DNA: TGTGCCTGGAGTGTAGGGTTAGCGGGAGGAACAGATACGCAGTATTTT. It encodes CAWSVGLAGGTDTQYF. Full variable domain (missing parts from reference TRBV30 and TRBJ2-3): SQTIHQWPATLVQPVGSPLSLECTVEGTSNPNLYWYRQAAGRGLQLLFYSVGIGQISSEVPQNLSASRPQDRQFILSSKKLLLSDSGFYLCAWSVGLAGGTDTQYFGPGTRLTVL.

The rearrangement joins TRBV18 to TRBJ1-1; 8 nucleotides line up with TRBD1. This CDR3 is 14 amino acids long. The J segment lost 3 bases and the V segment lost 5 bases, leaving 5 bases of the junction unmatched. Germline V gene data show CDR1 as KGHSH and CDR2 as LQKENI. The CDR3 loop reads CASSTSDRDTEAFF. CDR3 nucleotides: TGTGCCAGCTCAACCTCGGACAGGGACACTGAAGCTTTCTTT.

V usage is TRBV5-1 and J usage is TRBJ1-2; D is unclear. V lost 4 bases, J lost 4 bases, and 8 bases lay in between. CDR1 SGHRS and CDR2 YFSETQ come from the germline V gene. CDR3 size: 12 residues. The CDR3 DNA is TGCGCCAGCAGCCGGGAGTCCTATGGCTACACCTTC. This sequence encodes CASSRESYGYTF.